Listed here is a single TCR beta chain. Germline V gene data show CDR1 as SQVTM and CDR2 as ANQGSEA. The CDR3 loop spans 17 amino acids. V dropped 5 bases and J dropped 0; count of bases not matched to a gene: 11. The sample originates from a study of early T cells in non-severe SARS-CoV-2 infection. From the 5' RACE reads, TCRdb called clonotypes with MiXCR, one entry per CDR3 protein. The sample lists 80,000 to 95,000 distinct CDR3 sequences; 12% were seen once. The receptor was isolated from an adult who was a healthcare worker with PCR-confirmed SARS-CoV-2 infection or an uninfected control (not recorded which). The sequenced sample was whole blood. The chain is built from TRBV29-1 and TRBJ2-3; 10 bases are a match to TRBD2. CDR3 loop: CSVIRKGLAESTDTQYF. The CDR3 DNA is TGCAGCGTTATAAGAAAAGGACTAGCGGAAAGCACAGATACGCAGTATTTT.